This entry lists 14 T cell receptor beta chains sequenced from one sample in a study of blood T cells in healthy people across ages. Together with a sample-barcoded 5' primer, a J-beta primer mix was included in a second PCR lasting roughly 6 to 12 cycles. One entry per CDR3 protein, called by TCRdb with MiXCR from the 5' RACE reads. The sample holds roughly 800,000 distinct CDR3 sequences, around 36% seen once. Sequencing was done on a sample of blood. These receptors were collected from a man in his late teens or twenties in good health.

Remarks on this clonotype: A read error may produce the germline difference seen at one junction end. The rearrangement joins TRBV29-1 to TRBJ1-2; no reliable D call. From germline, CDR1 is SQVTM and CDR2 ANQGSEA. The CDR3 loop spans 12 amino acids. The DNA for the CDR3 is TGCAACGTTGGAGCCGAGAACTATGGCTACACCTTC. It translates to CNVGAENYGYTF.

The rearrangement uses TRBV20-1 and TRBJ2-5; 8 nucleotides align to TRBD1. Per germline, CDR1 DFQATT and CDR2 SNEGSKA (reference sequence). The CDR3 sequence is 14 residues long. The V gene end was trimmed by 5 bases and the J gene end by 3 bases; junction bases not matched to a gene: 8. CDR3 bases: TGCAGTGCTCCCGGACAGGGCGGCAAAGAGACCCAGTACTTC. Translating gives CSAPGQGGKETQYF.

The chain recombines TRBV20-1 with TRBJ1-5; D perhaps matches TRBD1 (5 bases). The germline CDR1 and CDR2 sequences are DFQATT and SNEGSKA (reference sequence). The CDR3 length is 13 residues. V dropped 6 bases and J dropped 8 bases, with 17 bases sitting between them. The CDR3 DNA is TGCAGTGCAACCGGGACGCTAGTGGAGCCCCAGCATTTT. It codes for CSATGTLVEPQHF.

This clonotype was counted many times. A much larger clone lies a single base off, so this may be a read error. CDR3 bases: TGTGCCAGCAGCTCGCGCGGACTAATCGAGACCCAGTACTTC. As protein: CASSSRGLIETQYF. The V call is TRBV7-9, the J call TRBJ2-5; perhaps TRBD2 as D (6 bases). The germline V gene encodes CDR1 SEHNR and CDR2 FQNEAQ (reference sequence). The V gene lost 4 bases and the J gene lost 5 bases, with 14 bases spanning the gap. The CDR3 spans 14 residues.

The V and J genes are TRBV14 and TRBJ2-7; 8 bases line up with TRBD1. The J call is in doubt because the DNA end fits TRBJ2-5 better. Germline V CDR1 and CDR2: SGHDN, FVKESK. There are 14 residues in the CDR3. The CDR3 is CASSSHRGRKTQYF. The CDR3 nucleotides are TGTGCCAGCAGCTCCCACAGGGGGAGGAAGACCCAGTACTTC.

V and J are TRBV12-3 or TRBV12-4 and TRBJ1-5; TRBD1 is a possible D gene (5 bases). V lost 2 bases to trimming and J lost 5 bases, with 13 bases between them. This CDR3 has 15 amino acids. CDR3 bases: TGTGCCAGCAGTTTACGGCGGGGGGACGATCAGCCCCAGCATTTT. Its translation: CASSLRRGDDQPQHF.

This clonotype was recorded many times. This sequence joins TRBV4-3 and TRBJ2-1; possibly TRBD2 for D (5 bases). CDR3 size: 14 residues. Trimming removed 0 bases from V and 10 bases from J, with 13 bases in between. Germline V gene lookup returns CDR1 LGHNA and CDR2 YSLEER. The CDR3 sequence: CASSQDLLGREQFF. CDR3 DNA sequence: TGCGCCAGCAGCCAAGACCTACTAGGTCGAGAGCAGTTCTTC.

The chain carries TRBV12-3 or TRBV12-4 and TRBJ2-1, with 12 bases aligning to TRBD1. The CDR3 has 15 residues. V gave up 5 bases and J gave up 15 bases; unmatched junction bases: 14. This CDR3 reads CASSDTPGTGGEGFF. CDR3 coding DNA: TGTGCCAGCAGTGACACTCCTGGGACAGGGGGCGAGGGGTTCTTC.

CDR3 residues: CASSDRTGRMNTEAFF. The CDR3 DNA is TGTGCCAGCAGTGACCGTACCGGGAGAATGAACACTGAAGCTTTCTTT. The chain is built from TRBV25-1 and TRBJ1-1; D uncertain. Looked up from germline, CDR1 is MGHDK and CDR2 is SYGVNS. This CDR3 is 16 amino acids long. Trimming shortened V by 3 bases and J by 0 bases, and 14 bases separated the two germline ends.

V is TRBV6-5 and J is TRBJ2-1, with 9 bases that match TRBD2. With 5 bases clipped from V and 3 bases from J, the junction kept 8 bases outside the gene matches. Germline assignment: CDR1 MNHEY and CDR2 SVGAGI. The CDR3 length is 16 residues. The CDR3 bases are TGTGCCAGCAGTCGTCGGCTAGCGGGGAACTACAATGAGCAGTTCTTC. Amino acid sequence: CASSRRLAGNYNEQFF.

This clonotype was seen ten or more times. The chain joins TRBV5-1 to TRBJ2-5, with D possibly being TRBD2 (6 bases). The CDR3 totals 16 residues. Germline V gene data show CDR1 as SGHRS and CDR2 as YFSETQ. V was pared by 3 bases and J by 1 base, with 16 bases between. The CDR3 sequence: CASSSSTSYPQETQYF. The DNA of the CDR3 is TGCGCCAGCAGCTCCTCGACTAGTTACCCCCAAGAGACCCAGTACTTC.

This clonotype has just a few counts. The V call is TRBV10-3, the J call TRBJ1-2; tentatively, D is TRBD1 (6 bases). This CDR3 is built from 14 residues. Germline V gene sequence: CDR1 ENHRY, CDR2 SYGVKD. Trimming shortened V by 7 bases and J by 8 bases, and 20 bases separated the two germline ends. The CDR3 DNA reads TGTGCCATCACCTCTTCGGGGGGCGCTCGGGGCTACACCTTC. Its protein product is CAITSSGGARGYTF.

The chain is built from TRBV10-3 and TRBJ2-3; TRBD2 is a possible D gene (5 bases). The germline V gene has CDR1 ENHRY and CDR2 SYGVKD. The CDR3 loop spans 11 amino acids. V was clipped by 0 bases and J by 14 bases, with 9 bases between them. CDR3 DNA sequence: TGTGCCATCAGTGAGTCAGGAGGCCCGTATTTT. Its translation is CAISESGGPYF.

This clonotype was recorded a few times. The V call is TRBV30, the J call TRBJ1-2; D is perhaps TRBD1 (6 bases). CDR1 is GTSNPN and CDR2 is SVGIG in the germline V gene (reference sequence). Trimming took 3 bases from V and 6 from J, leaving 20 bases between them. The CDR3 is 15 amino acids. The CDR3 bases are TGTGCCTGGAGCCAGTCAACCAGGGGCATGGATGGCTACACCTTC. This codes for CAWSQSTRGMDGYTF.